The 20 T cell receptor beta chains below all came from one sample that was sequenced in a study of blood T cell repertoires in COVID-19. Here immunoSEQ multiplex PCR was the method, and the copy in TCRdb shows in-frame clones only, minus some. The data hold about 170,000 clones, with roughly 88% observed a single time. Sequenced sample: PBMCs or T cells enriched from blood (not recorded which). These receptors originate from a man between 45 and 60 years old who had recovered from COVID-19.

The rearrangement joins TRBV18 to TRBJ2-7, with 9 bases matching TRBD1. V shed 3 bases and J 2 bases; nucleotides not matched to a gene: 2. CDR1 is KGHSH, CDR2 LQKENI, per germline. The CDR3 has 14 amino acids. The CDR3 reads CASSPGTGTYEQYF. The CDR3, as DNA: TGTGCCAGCTCACCCGGGACAGGGACCTACGAGCAGTACTTC.

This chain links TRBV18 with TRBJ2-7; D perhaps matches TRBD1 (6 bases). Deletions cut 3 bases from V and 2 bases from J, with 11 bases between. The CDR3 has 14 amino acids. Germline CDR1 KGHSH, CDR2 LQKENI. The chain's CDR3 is CASSPRDTTYEQYF. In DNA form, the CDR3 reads TGTGCCAGCTCACCCCGGGACACAACCTACGAGCAGTACTTC.

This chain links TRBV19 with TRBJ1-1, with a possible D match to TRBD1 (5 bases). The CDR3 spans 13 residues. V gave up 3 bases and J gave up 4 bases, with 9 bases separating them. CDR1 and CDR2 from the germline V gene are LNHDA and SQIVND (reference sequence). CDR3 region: CASSMVTATEAFF. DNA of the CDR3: TGTGCCAGTAGTATGGTGACAGCCACTGAAGCTTTCTTT.

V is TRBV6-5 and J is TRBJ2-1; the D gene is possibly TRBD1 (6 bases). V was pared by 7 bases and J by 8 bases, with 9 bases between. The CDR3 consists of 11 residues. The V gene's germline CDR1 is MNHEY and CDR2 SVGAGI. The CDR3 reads CASTQGYEQFF. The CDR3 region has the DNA TGTGCCAGCACCCAGGGGTATGAGCAGTTCTTC.

The CDR3 spells CASSRRLPGSYTEAFF. CDR3 nucleotide sequence: TGTGCCAGCAGCAGAAGGTTGCCGGGGTCGTACACTGAAGCTTTCTTT. The V call is TRBV7-9, the J call TRBJ1-1; no clear D. The CDR3 covers 16 residues. CDR1 SEHNR and CDR2 FQNEAQ come from the germline V gene (reference sequence). Deletions cut 5 bases from V and 3 bases from J, with 19 bases between.

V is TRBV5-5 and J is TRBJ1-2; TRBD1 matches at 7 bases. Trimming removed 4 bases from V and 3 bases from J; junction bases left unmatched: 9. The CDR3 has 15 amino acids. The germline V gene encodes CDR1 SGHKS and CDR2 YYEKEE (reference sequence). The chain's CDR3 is CASSPSTGRDYGYTF. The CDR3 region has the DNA TGTGCCAGCAGCCCGTCGACAGGGAGAGACTATGGCTACACCTTC.

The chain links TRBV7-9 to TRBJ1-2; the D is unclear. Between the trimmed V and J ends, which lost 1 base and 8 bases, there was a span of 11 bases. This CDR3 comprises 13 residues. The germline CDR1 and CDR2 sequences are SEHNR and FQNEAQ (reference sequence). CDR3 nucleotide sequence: TGTGCCAGCAGCTTAGTGGGAGGCCAGGGCTACACCTTC. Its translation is CASSLVGGQGYTF.

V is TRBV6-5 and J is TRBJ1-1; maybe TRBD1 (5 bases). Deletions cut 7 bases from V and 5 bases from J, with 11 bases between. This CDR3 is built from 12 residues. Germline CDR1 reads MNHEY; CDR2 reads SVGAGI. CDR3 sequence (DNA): TGTGCCAGCATTGGGGGGGGTACTGAAGCTTTCTTT. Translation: CASIGGGTEAFF.

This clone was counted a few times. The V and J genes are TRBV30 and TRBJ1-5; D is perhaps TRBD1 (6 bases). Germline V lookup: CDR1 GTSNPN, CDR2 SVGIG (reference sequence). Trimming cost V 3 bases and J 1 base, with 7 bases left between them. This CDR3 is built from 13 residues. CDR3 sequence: CAWSRGSNQPQHF. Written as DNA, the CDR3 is TGTGCCTGGAGCAGGGGCAGCAATCAGCCCCAGCATTTT.

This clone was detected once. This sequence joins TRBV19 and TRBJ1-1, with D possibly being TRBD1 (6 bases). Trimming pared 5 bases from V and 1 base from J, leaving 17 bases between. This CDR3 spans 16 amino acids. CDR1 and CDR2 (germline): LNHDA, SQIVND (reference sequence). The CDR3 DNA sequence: TGTGCCAGTAGTCCTCGAGGGGGACGGGGGAACACTGAAGCTTTCTTT. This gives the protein CASSPRGGRGNTEAFF. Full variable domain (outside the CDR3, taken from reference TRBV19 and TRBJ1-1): DGGITQSPKYLFRKEGQNVTLSCEQNLNHDAMYWYRQDPGQGLRLIYYSQIVNDFQKGDIAEGYSVSREKKESFPLTVTSAQKNPTAFYLCASSPRGGRGNTEAFFGQGTRLTVV.

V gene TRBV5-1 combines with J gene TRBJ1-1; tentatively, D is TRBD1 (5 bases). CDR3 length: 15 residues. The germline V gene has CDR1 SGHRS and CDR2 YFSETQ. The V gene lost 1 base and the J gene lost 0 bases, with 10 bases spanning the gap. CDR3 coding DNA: TGCGCCAGCAGCTTGCTTACAGGAATGAACACTGAAGCTTTCTTT. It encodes CASSLLTGMNTEAFF.

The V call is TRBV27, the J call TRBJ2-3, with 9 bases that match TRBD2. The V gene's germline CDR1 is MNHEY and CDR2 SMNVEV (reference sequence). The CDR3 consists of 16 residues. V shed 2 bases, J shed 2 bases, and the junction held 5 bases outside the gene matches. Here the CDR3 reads CASSLAGGPLTDTQYF. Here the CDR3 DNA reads TGTGCCAGCAGTTTAGCGGGGGGGCCTCTCACAGATACGCAGTATTTT.

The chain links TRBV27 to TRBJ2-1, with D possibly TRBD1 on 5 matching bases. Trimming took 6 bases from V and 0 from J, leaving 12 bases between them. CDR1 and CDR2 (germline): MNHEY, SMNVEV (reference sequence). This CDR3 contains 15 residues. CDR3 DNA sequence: TGTGCCAGCAGAGGAACAGGTAGCTCCTACAATGAGCAGTTCTTC. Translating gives CASRGTGSSYNEQFF.

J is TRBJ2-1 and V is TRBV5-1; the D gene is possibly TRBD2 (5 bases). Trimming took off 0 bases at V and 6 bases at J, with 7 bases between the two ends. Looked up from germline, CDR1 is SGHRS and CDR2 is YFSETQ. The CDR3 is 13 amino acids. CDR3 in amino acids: CASSLGLANEQFF. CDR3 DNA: TGCGCCAGCAGCTTGGGCCTAGCCAATGAGCAGTTCTTC.

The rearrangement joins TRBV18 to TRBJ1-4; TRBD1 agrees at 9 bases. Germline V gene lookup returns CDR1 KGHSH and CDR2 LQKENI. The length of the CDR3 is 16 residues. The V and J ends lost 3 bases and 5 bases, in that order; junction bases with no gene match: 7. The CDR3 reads CASSPLSGTGNEKLFF. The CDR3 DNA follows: TGTGCCAGCTCACCCCTCTCCGGGACAGGGAATGAAAAACTGTTTTTT.

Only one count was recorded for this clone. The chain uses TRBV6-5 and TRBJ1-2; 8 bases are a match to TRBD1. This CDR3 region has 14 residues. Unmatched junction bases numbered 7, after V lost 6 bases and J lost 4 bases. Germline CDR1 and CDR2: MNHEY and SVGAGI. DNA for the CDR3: TGTGCCAGCAGGGCACAGGGGGAGGGCTATGGCTACACCTTC. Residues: CASRAQGEGYGYTF.

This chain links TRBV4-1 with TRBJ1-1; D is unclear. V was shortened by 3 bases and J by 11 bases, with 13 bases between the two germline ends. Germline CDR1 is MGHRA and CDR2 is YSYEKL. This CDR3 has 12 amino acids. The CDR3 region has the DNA TGCGCCAGCAGCCAGATGGAGCCGCCTGCTTTCTTT. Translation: CASSQMEPPAFF.

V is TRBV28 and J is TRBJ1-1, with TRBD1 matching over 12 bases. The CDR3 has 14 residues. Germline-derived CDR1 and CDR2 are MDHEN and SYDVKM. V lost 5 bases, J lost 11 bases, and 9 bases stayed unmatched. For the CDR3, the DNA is TGTGCCAGCAGTGGGGCCGGGACAGGGGGCACTGCTTTCTTT. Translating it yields CASSGAGTGGTAFF.

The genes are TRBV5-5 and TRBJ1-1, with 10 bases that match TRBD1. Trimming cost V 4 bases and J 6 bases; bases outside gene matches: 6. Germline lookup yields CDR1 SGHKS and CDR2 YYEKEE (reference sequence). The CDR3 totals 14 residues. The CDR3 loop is CASSTFDRGPEAFF. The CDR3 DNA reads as TGTGCCAGCAGCACCTTCGACAGGGGGCCTGAAGCTTTCTTT.

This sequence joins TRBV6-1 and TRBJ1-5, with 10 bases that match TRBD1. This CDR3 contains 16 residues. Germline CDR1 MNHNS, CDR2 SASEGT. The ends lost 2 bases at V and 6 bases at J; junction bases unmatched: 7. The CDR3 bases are TGTGCCAGCAGTGAACGGGACAGGGGCAATGTTCAGCCCCAGCATTTT. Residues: CASSERDRGNVQPQHF.